The T cell receptor beta chain under discussion was sequenced for a study of early T cells in non-severe SARS-CoV-2 infection. TCRdb redid the calling of the 5' RACE reads with MiXCR, one entry per CDR3 protein. The sample shows about 64,000 distinct CDR3 sequences, 4.9% of them seen only once. The CDR3 is 14 amino acids. Trimming removed 1 base from V and 7 bases from J, with 13 bases in between. CDR1 is LNHNV and CDR2 is YYDKDF in the germline V gene (reference sequence). This TCR came from an adult who was a healthcare worker with PCR-confirmed SARS-CoV-2 infection or an uninfected control (not recorded which). Sequencing input: whole blood. V and J are TRBV15 and TRBJ1-2; no clear D. The DNA of the CDR3 is TGTGCCACCAGCAGAGGAGGCAGGCTCTTTGGCTACACCTTC. Its translation: CATSRGGRLFGYTF.